This TCR beta chain was identified during a study of T cell responses to AZD1222 COVID-19 vaccine. This clone was seen a few times. Sequencing was performed with immunoSEQ multiplex PCR; in TCRdb, only in-frame clones are kept and a portion is missing. The table lists 70,000 to 95,000 clones, more than 70% of them singletons, with 5.6% in the top ten. The CDR3 covers 13 residues. The sequencing used peripheral blood, collected 28 days after the second AZD1222 dose. The chain joins TRBV21-1 to TRBJ2-7. TRBV21-1 is given as a pseudogene. The sequence was obtained from an adult who received the AZD1222 COVID-19 vaccine. CDR3 DNA sequence: TGTGCCAGCACCCCTGGGTGGGGGAACGAGCAGTACTTC. The encoded protein is CASTPGWGNEQYF.